This passage covers 2 T cell receptor beta chains from one sample sequenced in a study of CD8 T cells in ankylosing spondylitis. No antigen has been assigned to these receptors. Notes on the study in general: A motif in TCR beta, a set of 8 or 9 highly homologous variants, appeared characteristic of ankylosing spondylitis blood.

A single record per CDR3 protein comes from TCRdb applying MiXCR to the 5' RACE reads. The profile shows approximately 520,000 distinct CDR3 sequences, 5.3% of them singletons. The sequencing sample was made of blood, either unsorted or a sorted T cell fraction (not recorded which). The receptors stem from a male donor with ankylosing spondylitis.

The rearrangement links TRBV7-2 to TRBJ2-7; D unresolved. Germline V gene sequence: CDR1 SGHTA, CDR2 FQGNSA. The CDR3 has 14 residues. The ends were cut back, 5 bases at V and 6 bases at J, with 17 bases in the middle. CDR3 coding DNA: TGTGCCAGCAGCCCACGGATGGGCTCGGTCGAGCAGTACTTC. As protein: CASSPRMGSVEQYF.

This clonotype was counted between two and nine times. The V gene is TRBV4-3, the J gene TRBJ2-7; the D gene is possibly TRBD2 (5 bases). There are 14 residues in the CDR3. The germline V gene encodes CDR1 LGHNA and CDR2 YSLEER. Trimming cost V 1 base and J 3 bases, with 10 bases left between them. CDR3 loop: CASSQGRSGYEQYF. CDR3 in DNA: TGCGCCAGCAGCCAAGGGAGGAGTGGCTACGAGCAGTACTTC.